A selection of T cell receptor beta chains follows, all from one sample in a study of blood T cell repertoires in COVID-19. TCRdb keeps only in-frame clones here, not all; method: immunoSEQ multiplex PCR. The sample has around 200,000 clones, more than 70% seen once. The sample comprised peripheral blood. The source is a man aged 50 to 59 with active or convalescent COVID-19. CDR3s include the opening cysteine and the closing phenylalanine or tryptophan. Each record gives: J gene, clone size, D gene, V gene, CDR3 length, CDR3 protein, CDR3 DNA. D genes are given only for firm matches. Clone size is not always given. Where it is, it says once, few, many or a class for expanded clones.

TRBJ1-5 | once | NA | TRBV30 | 13 | CAWSTGNNQPQHF | TGTGCCTGGAGTACAGGGAACAATCAGCCCCAGCATTTT
TRBJ1-5 | many | NA | TRBV12-5 | 12 | CASGFEGGPQHF | TGTGCTAGTGGTTTCGAGGGAGGACCCCAGCATTTT
TRBJ2-5 | once | TRBD2 | TRBV9 | 17 | CASSVGGGRAFQETQYF | TGTGCCAGCAGCGTAGGGGGCGGGAGGGCCTTCCAAGAGACCCAGTACTTC
TRBJ1-6 | NA | TRBD1 | TRBV28 | 15 | CASTPTGSEIPPLHF | TGTGCCAGCACTCCGACAGGGTCCGAAATTCCACCCCTCCACTTT
TRBJ1-1 | NA | TRBD1 | TRBV19 | 11 | CASRTGGFTFF | TGTGCCAGTAGGACAGGGGGCTTTACTTTCTTT
TRBJ1-4 | NA | NA | TRBV25-1 | 17 | CASSKRGARGTNEKLFF | TGTGCCAGCTCCAAGCGGGGGGCGCGCGGTACTAATGAAAAACTGTTTTTT
TRBJ2-1 | NA | TRBD1 | TRBV15 | 15 | CATSSRGQGVHEQFF | TGTGCCACCAGCAGTAGGGGACAGGGAGTACATGAGCAGTTCTTC
TRBJ1-1 | NA | NA | TRBV5-1 | 15 | CASSLTGPMNTEAFF | TGCGCCAGCAGCCTTACAGGACCCATGAACACTGAAGCTTTCTTT
TRBJ2-7 | NA | TRBD1 | TRBV19 | 15 | CASSRGTALTYEQYF | TGTGCCAGTAGCAGAGGGACAGCCCTTACCTACGAGCAGTACTTC
TRBJ1-1 | NA | NA | TRBV4-1 | 14 | CASSQKQGNTEAFF | TGCGCCAGCAGCCAAAAACAGGGGAACACTGAAGCTTTCTTT
TRBJ1-1 | NA | TRBD1 | TRBV19 | 15 | CASRVRTGGSTEAFF | TGTGCCAGTAGAGTTCGGACAGGGGGCAGCACTGAAGCTTTCTTT
TRBJ2-4 | NA | NA | TRBV3-1/TRBV3-2 | 13 | CASSQERVGSQYF | TGTGCCAGCAGCCAAGAGAGGGTGGGAAGTCAGTACTTC
TRBJ2-7 | NA | TRBD2 | TRBV4-2 | 16 | CASSLTGTSGSYEQYF | TGTGCCAGCAGCCTCACCGGGACTAGCGGCTCCTACGAGCAGTACTTC
TRBJ1-1 | few | NA | TRBV9 | 13 | CASSVSVDTEAFF | TGTGCCAGCAGCGTCAGCGTGGACACTGAAGCTTTCTTT
TRBJ1-3 | NA | NA | TRBV5-5 | 14 | CASSPDRARNTIYF | TGTGCCAGCAGTCCCGACAGAGCCCGAAACACCATATATTTT
TRBJ1-4 | NA | NA | TRBV15 | 13 | CATSQETSLSLFF | TGTGCCACCAGCCAAGAGACTTCTCTTTCGCTGTTTTTT
TRBJ2-5 | NA | TRBD2 | TRBV7-8 | 16 | CASSLGGRGGQETQYF | TGTGCCAGCAGCTTAGGCGGGCGGGGGGGCCAGGAGACCCAGTACTTC
TRBJ1-4 | NA | NA | TRBV28 | 15 | CASTPGTPGGEKLFF | TGTGCCAGCACCCCGGGGACTCCTGGAGGTGAAAAACTGTTTTTT
TRBJ2-3 | NA | TRBD1 | TRBV6-6 | 15 | CASSYPQGAQDTQYF | TGTGCCAGCAGTTACCCGCAGGGGGCTCAGGATACGCAGTATTTT
TRBJ1-1 | NA | NA | TRBV11-2 | 12 | CASTPRGTEAFF | TGTGCCAGCACCCCCCGGGGAACTGAAGCTTTCTTT
TRBJ2-5 | NA | NA | TRBV19 | 15 | CASSRGPSRGETQYF | TGTGCCAGTAGTAGAGGCCCCTCAAGGGGAGAGACCCAGTACTTC
TRBJ1-1 | NA | NA | TRBV5-1 | 13 | CASSFGGNTEAFF | TGCGCCAGCAGCTTCGGGGGGAACACTGAAGCTTTCTTT
TRBJ2-1 | NA | TRBD2 | TRBV19 | 20 | CASSIYLAGGTISSYNEQFF | TGTGCCAGTAGTATCTACCTAGCGGGGGGGACGATTAGCTCCTACAATGAGCAGTTCTTC
TRBJ2-2 | NA | NA | TRBV28 | 15 | CASSFETTNTGELFF | TGTGCCAGCAGTTTCGAGACTACGAACACCGGGGAGCTGTTTTTT
TRBJ1-3 | NA | TRBD1 | TRBV3-1/TRBV3-2 | 17 | CASSLILGGGAGNTIYF | TGTGCCAGCAGCCTCATCCTAGGAGGGGGCGCGGGTAACACCATATATTTT
TRBJ1-2 | NA | NA | TRBV3-1/TRBV3-2 | 13 | CASSLAGDYGYTF | TGTGCCAGCAGCCTAGCAGGGGACTATGGCTACACCTTC
TRBJ2-3 | NA | NA | TRBV7-9 | 15 | CASSSNGQPTDTQYF | TGTGCCAGCAGCTCAAACGGACAGCCCACAGATACGCAGTATTTT
TRBJ1-4 | NA | NA | TRBV9 | 14 | CASSVDREGEKLFF | TGTGCCAGCAGCGTAGACAGGGAAGGGGAAAAACTGTTTTTT
TRBJ2-3 | NA | NA | TRBV24-1 | 16 | CATSDRRKGETDTQYF | TGTGCCACCAGTGATAGAAGAAAAGGAGAAACAGATACGCAGTATTTT
TRBJ2-1 | NA | TRBD1 | TRBV27 | 16 | CASSLSEDRGPDEQFF | TGTGCCAGCAGTTTATCGGAGGACAGGGGGCCGGATGAGCAGTTCTTC
TRBJ2-7 | once | TRBD1 | TRBV5-1 | 14 | CASSAGQGRFEQYF | TGCGCCAGCAGCGCCGGACAGGGGCGGTTCGAGCAGTACTTC
TRBJ1-1 | NA | TRBD1 | TRBV5-1 | 15 | CASSSTTGKIAEAFF | TGCGCCAGCAGCTCTACGACAGGGAAAATTGCTGAAGCTTTCTTT
TRBJ1-4 | NA | TRBD1 | TRBV5-1 | 16 | CASSVQGVGTNEKLFF | TGCGCCAGCAGCGTTCAGGGGGTTGGTACTAATGAAAAACTGTTTTTT
TRBJ2-3 | NA | NA | TRBV19 | 16 | CASSKPGLPDGDTQYF | TGTGCCAGTAGTAAACCGGGACTTCCCGACGGAGATACGCAGTATTTT
TRBJ2-2 | NA | NA | TRBV9 | 15 | CASSVGSMRTGELFF | TGTGCCAGCAGCGTAGGTAGTATGAGAACCGGGGAGCTGTTTTTT
TRBJ2-1 | NA | TRBD2 | TRBV7-2 | 16 | CASSPGSGGPKGEQFF | TGTGCCAGCAGCCCGGGGAGCGGGGGCCCCAAAGGGGAGCAGTTCTTC
TRBJ1-5 | NA | TRBD1 | TRBV19 | 15 | CASSPRDRELQPQHF | TGTGCCAGTAGTCCCCGCGACAGGGAATTACAGCCCCAGCATTTT
TRBJ1-5 | NA | TRBD1 | TRBV19 | 15 | CASSWDRPSLEPQHF | TGTGCCAGTAGCTGGGACAGACCCTCTTTGGAGCCCCAGCATTTT
TRBJ2-7 | once | NA | TRBV20-1 | 13 | CSAGGVGGYEQYF | TGCAGTGCTGGTGGGGTAGGGGGCTACGAGCAGTACTTC
TRBJ2-3 | NA | TRBD2 | TRBV28 | 19 | CASSTIGLAGGPSLDTQYF | TGTGCCAGCAGTACCATCGGACTAGCGGGAGGGCCGTCATTGGATACGCAGTATTTT
TRBJ1-1 | NA | TRBD1 | TRBV5-5 | 18 | CASSLLGQGFPRATEAFF | TGTGCCAGCAGCTTGTTAGGACAGGGGTTCCCGCGGGCCACTGAAGCTTTCTTT
TRBJ1-1 | NA | NA | TRBV11-3 | 15 | CASSRGRGMNTEAFF | TGTGCCAGCAGCCGGGGGAGGGGTATGAACACTGAAGCTTTCTTT
TRBJ2-7 | NA | TRBD2 | TRBV10-3 | 16 | CAISGLAGGRSYEQYF | TGTGCCATCAGTGGTCTAGCGGGAGGACGCTCCTACGAGCAGTACTTC
TRBJ1-5 | NA | NA | TRBV2 | 13 | CASSDLENQPQHF | TGTGCCAGCAGTGATTTGGAGAATCAGCCCCAGCATTTT
TRBJ1-2 | NA | NA | TRBV7-2 | 15 | CASSLVRGANYGYTF | TGTGCCAGCAGCTTAGTCAGGGGAGCTAACTATGGCTACACCTTC
TRBJ1-2 | NA | NA | TRBV14 | 13 | CASSQLQASGYTF | TGTGCCAGCAGCCAATTACAGGCGAGCGGCTACACCTTC